This entry lists 25 T cell receptor beta chains sequenced from one sample in a study of shared clonotypes between healthy human individuals. Libraries were prepared by immunoSEQ multiplex PCR; TCRdb keeps only in-frame clonotypes and omits some of them. The top ten clones hold 0.05% to 0.07% of a sample with roughly 500,000 clones, 90% to 96% of them seen once. The sequenced material came from naive CD4+ T cells sorted from blood. The subset here: CD45RA+ positively selected. Source of these receptors: a woman in her 30s in good health.

DNA for the CDR3: TGTGCCAGCCGACAGAATCGGTTGGTCGGAAACACCATATATTTT. As protein: CASRQNRLVGNTIYF. The chain has TRBV6-1 and TRBJ1-3, with a possible D match to TRBD1 (5 bases). V gave up 8 bases and J gave up 4 bases, with 18 bases separating them. This CDR3 has 15 amino acids. Germline-derived CDR1 and CDR2 are MNHNS and SASEGT.

CDR3 loop: CASSPEMTGEQYF. CDR3 DNA: TGTGCCAGCAGCCCGGAGATGACAGGCGAGCAGTACTTC. The V and J genes are TRBV14 and TRBJ2-7, with D possibly being TRBD1 (6 bases). Germline lookup yields CDR1 SGHDN and CDR2 FVKESK. The CDR3 extends over 13 amino acids. V was trimmed by 4 bases and J by 6 bases, leaving 13 bases between them.

As for this clone: The germline gene is not matched at one end of the junction; a read error may be the cause. The genes are TRBV7-3 and TRBJ2-7, with TRBD1 identical over 7 bases. CDR3 length: 14 residues. The germline gives CDR1 SGHTA, CDR2 FQGTGA. CDR3 sequence (DNA): TGTGCCAGCAGACTCATTTATGGGGACAGCCAACTTTTTTTC. Translating gives CASRLIYGDSQLFF.

This chain joins TRBV4-2 and TRBJ2-3, with 13 bases fitting TRBD2. There are 20 residues in the CDR3. V was clipped by 0 bases and J by 4 bases; unmatched bases: 13. CDR1 and CDR2 from the germline V gene are LGHNA and YNFKEQ. The CDR3 sequence is CASSQEGFGGLAGLADTQYF. CDR3 sequence (DNA): TGTGCCAGCAGCCAAGAAGGGTTTGGGGGACTAGCGGGGCTTGCAGATACGCAGTATTTT.

The chain links TRBV28 to TRBJ1-5; maybe TRBD1 (6 bases). The CDR3 is 15 amino acids. CDR1 and CDR2 from the germline V gene are MDHEN and SYDVKM. Trimming removed 4 bases from V and 0 bases from J, with 10 bases in between. This CDR3 is CASSWTDYSNQPQHF. The CDR3 DNA is TGTGCCAGCAGTTGGACAGACTATAGCAATCAGCCCCAGCATTTT.

This chain links TRBV5-4 with TRBJ2-7; maybe TRBD2 (6 bases). Germline CDR1 SGHNT, CDR2 YYREEE (reference sequence). V was pared by 4 bases and J by 6 bases, with 20 bases between. The CDR3 spans 15 residues. The CDR3 DNA reads TGTGCCAGCAGCACCCGTGGGGGGACCATAGGCGAGCAGTACTTC. Protein sequence: CASSTRGGTIGEQYF. Looking up the rest from reference TRBV5-4 and TRBJ2-7 gives the full variable domain: ETGVTQSPTHLIKTRGQQVTLRCSSQSGHNTVSWYQQALGQGPQFIFQYYREEENGRGNFPPRFSGLQFPNYSSELNVNALELDDSALYLCASSTRGGTIGEQYFGPGTRLTVT.

This chain connects TRBV4-2 to TRBJ1-2; 8 nucleotides agree with TRBD1. With V trimmed by 5 bases and J by 4 bases, 6 bases remained unmatched. The CDR3 covers 14 residues. Germline V gene lookup returns CDR1 LGHNA and CDR2 YNFKEQ. The CDR3 nucleotides read TGTGCCAGCAGCTTGACAGGGGATTTCTATGGCTACACCTTC. Residues: CASSLTGDFYGYTF.

The chain has TRBV6-6 and TRBJ2-2; D is unclear. Germline values: CDR1 MNHNY, CDR2 SVGAGI (reference sequence). The length of the CDR3 is 12 residues. The germline V and J ends were trimmed by 4 bases and 8 bases, with 8 bases remaining between them. CDR3 protein: CASSWWGGELFF. The CDR3 region has the DNA TGTGCCAGCAGTTGGTGGGGAGGGGAGCTGTTTTTT.

The chain joins TRBV28 to TRBJ2-3; a weak D match, TRBD2 (5 bases). CDR1 and CDR2 from the germline V gene are MDHEN and SYDVKM. The CDR3 has 16 amino acids. V dropped 5 bases and J dropped 1 base, with 16 bases sitting between them. The DNA of the CDR3 is TGTGCCAGCAGTATTGAGGGTTATAGGGGCACAGATACGCAGTATTTT. This codes for CASSIEGYRGTDTQYF.

The CDR3 region has the DNA TGCAGCCCTGGACTAGCGGGAGAGGGGGGAGATACGCAGTATTTT. Encoded protein: CSPGLAGEGGDTQYF. This sequence joins TRBV29-1 and TRBJ2-3; 13 nucleotides match TRBD2. This CDR3 contains 15 residues. Germline values: CDR1 SQVTM, CDR2 ANQGSEA. Trimming took 8 bases from V and 5 from J; bases not matched to a gene: 10.

This clone was detected a few times. In nucleotides, the CDR3 is TGCAGTGCTAACTTTTGGGATGAGCAGTTCTTC. It specifies CSANFWDEQFF. The chain carries TRBV20-1 and TRBJ2-1; D uncertain. Germline CDR1 DFQATT, CDR2 SNEGSKA (reference sequence). The V and J ends lost 4 bases and 8 bases respectively, with 9 bases between them. This CDR3 spans 11 amino acids.

This chain connects TRBV11-2 to TRBJ2-1; the match to TRBD2 covers 10 bases. V lost 5 bases to trimming and J lost 4 bases; unmatched junction nucleotides: 8. The CDR3 totals 16 residues. Germline V gene data show CDR1 as SGHAT and CDR2 as FQNNGV. The CDR3 DNA reads as TGTGCCAGCAGCGCCCAACTAGCGGGATTGTACAATGAGCAGTTCTTC. Translated, it gives CASSAQLAGLYNEQFF.

The V call is TRBV10-3, the J call TRBJ2-7; D might be TRBD1 (6 bases). Germline CDR1 reads ENHRY; CDR2 reads SYGVKD. Trimming removed 2 bases from V and 2 bases from J, with 10 bases in between. CDR3 size: 14 residues. Here the CDR3 reads CAISEPGQTYEQYF. The CDR3 nucleotides are TGTGCCATCAGTGAGCCAGGACAGACCTACGAGCAGTACTTC.

The chain combines TRBV27 with TRBJ1-2; perhaps TRBD1 as D (6 bases). Germline V gene data show CDR1 as MNHEY and CDR2 as SMNVEV (reference sequence). The CDR3 runs 15 residues. V gave up 4 bases and J gave up 4 bases, with 16 bases separating them. The CDR3 bases are TGTGCCAGCAGTTGGGAACCGGGACACGTCTATGGCTACACCTTC. Its translation: CASSWEPGHVYGYTF.

The genes are TRBV7-3 and TRBJ2-1; D could derive from TRBD1 or TRBD2 (6 bases each). Germline V CDR1 and CDR2: SGHTA, FQGTGA. This CDR3 is built from 12 residues. V was pared by 6 bases and J by 10 bases, with 13 bases between. CDR3 sequence (DNA): TGTGCCAGCAGTCCAAGGGGGGTAGAGCAGTTCTTC. Translated, it gives CASSPRGVEQFF.

This chain uses TRBV28 with TRBJ1-1, with 9 bases identical to TRBD1. CDR1 and CDR2 from the germline V gene are MDHEN and SYDVKM. The ends lost 7 bases at V and 3 bases at J; junction bases unmatched: 9. The CDR3 has 15 residues. The DNA of the CDR3 is TGTGCCAGCAACGCTCCGGACAGGGGCGACACTGAAGCTTTCTTT. Amino acids: CASNAPDRGDTEAFF.

The V gene is TRBV2, the J gene TRBJ2-2, with D unresolved. V shed 5 bases and J shed 5 bases, with 15 bases lying between them. The CDR3 totals 15 residues. Germline V gives CDR1 SNHLY, CDR2 FYNNEI. CDR3 residues: CASSRRHIQTGELFF. CDR3 coding DNA: TGTGCCAGCAGTCGCCGCCACATACAAACCGGGGAGCTGTTTTTT. Together with reference TRBV2 and TRBJ2-2, the CDR3 gives the full variable domain: EPEVTQTPSHQVTQMGQEVILRCVPISNHLYFYWYRQILGQKVEFLVSFYNNEISEKSEIFDDQFSVERPDGSNFTLKIRSTKLEDSAMYFCASSRRHIQTGELFFGEGSRLTVL.

This sequence joins TRBV7-3 and TRBJ2-3, with no clear D. Germline V lookup: CDR1 SGHTA, CDR2 FQGTGA. This CDR3 is 16 amino acids long. Trimming removed 7 bases at V and 5 bases at J, with 22 bases between. The CDR3 sequence is CASTCPTETPRDTQYF. The CDR3 DNA reads TGTGCCAGCACTTGCCCCACCGAAACGCCCCGAGATACGCAGTATTTT.

V is TRBV28 and J is TRBJ2-5; either TRBD1 or TRBD2 may fit D (5 bases each). This CDR3 contains 17 residues. V dropped 6 bases and J dropped 1 base, with 21 bases sitting between them. CDR1 is MDHEN, CDR2 SYDVKM, per germline. CDR3: CASSPNPGTPGQETQYF. The CDR3 DNA is TGTGCCAGCAGCCCCAATCCCGGGACCCCAGGCCAAGAGACCCAGTACTTC.

The chain joins TRBV9 to TRBJ2-2; D uncertain. CDR3 size: 12 residues. The germline gives CDR1 SGDLS, CDR2 YYNGEE. With 0 bases removed from V and 6 bases from J, the gap between germline ends came to 3 bases. The CDR3 sequence: CASSVAPGELFF. As DNA, the CDR3 is TGTGCCAGCAGCGTAGCTCCCGGGGAGCTGTTTTTT.

The chain joins TRBV4-1 to TRBJ1-5; D is unclear. CDR1 is MGHRA and CDR2 is YSYEKL in the germline V gene. The CDR3 loop spans 14 amino acids. V was cut by 3 bases and J by 3 bases, with 9 bases left in between. The DNA for the CDR3 is TGCGCCAGCAGCCAGGACCGTAACAATCAGCCCCAGCATTTT. As protein: CASSQDRNNQPQHF.

DNA of the CDR3: TGTGCCAGCACTTTTATGTTGCGTGGGCAGTTCGGGTACGAGCAGTACTTC. It codes for CASTFMLRGQFGYEQYF. The J gene is TRBJ2-7, the V gene TRBV28, with D uncertain. Trimming pared 7 bases from V and 4 bases from J, leaving 26 bases between. This CDR3 has 17 residues. Germline V gene sequence: CDR1 MDHEN, CDR2 SYDVKM.

The V call is TRBV7-9, the J call TRBJ1-2; D is uncertain. V lost 1 base and J lost 6, with 15 bases in between. Germline values: CDR1 SEHNR, CDR2 FQNEAQ (reference sequence). This CDR3 has 15 amino acids. The CDR3 spells CASSLVGSMVNGYTF. CDR3 DNA sequence: TGTGCCAGCAGCTTAGTGGGCAGCATGGTGAATGGCTACACCTTC.

V usage is TRBV28 and J usage is TRBJ2-7, with D hard to call. V dropped 7 bases and J dropped 5 bases, with 24 bases sitting between them. The CDR3 loop spans 16 amino acids. Germline V gene data show CDR1 as MDHEN and CDR2 as SYDVKM. CDR3 DNA sequence: TGTGCCAGCACCATCCGGGTGGACCCCGAACCCAACGAGCAGTACTTC. Translating gives CASTIRVDPEPNEQYF.

The chain employs TRBV6-1 and TRBJ1-2; no firm D call. The CDR3 covers 13 residues. Germline lookup yields CDR1 MNHNS and CDR2 SASEGT. V was trimmed by 6 bases and J by 7 bases, leaving 15 bases between them. CDR3 in amino acids: CASRSTGGVGYTF. The CDR3 DNA reads as TGTGCCAGCAGGTCAACGGGCGGAGTTGGCTACACCTTC.